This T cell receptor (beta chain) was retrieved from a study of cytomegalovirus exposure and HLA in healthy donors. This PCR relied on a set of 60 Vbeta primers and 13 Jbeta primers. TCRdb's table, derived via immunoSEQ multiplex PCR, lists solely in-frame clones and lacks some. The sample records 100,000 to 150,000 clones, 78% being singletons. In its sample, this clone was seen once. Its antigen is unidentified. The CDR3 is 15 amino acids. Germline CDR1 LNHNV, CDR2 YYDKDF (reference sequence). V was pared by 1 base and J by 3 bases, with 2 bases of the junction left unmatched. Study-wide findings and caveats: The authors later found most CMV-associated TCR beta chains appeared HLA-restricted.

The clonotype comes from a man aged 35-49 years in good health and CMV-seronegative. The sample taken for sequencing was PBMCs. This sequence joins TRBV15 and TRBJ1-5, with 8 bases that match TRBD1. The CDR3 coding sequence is TGTGCCACCAGCAGAGCGGACAGGGTCAATCAGCCCCAGCATTTT. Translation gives CATSRADRVNQPQHF.